This T cell receptor (beta chain) was sequenced during a study of CD8+ T cells in alopecia areata. The CDR3 totals 15 residues. Trimming took off 2 bases at V and 3 bases at J, with 14 bases between the two ends. Germline V lookup: CDR1 KGHSH, CDR2 LQKENI. Regarding treatment: oral pan-JAK inhibitor, 5-10 mg twice daily. Once RNA had been extracted, it was reverse transcribed into cDNA to act as the sequencing template. Profiled with immunoSEQ multiplex PCR; TCRdb holds only in-frame clones, not every one. The data contain a few hundred thousand clones, under 70% of them singletons. Sequenced material: CD4+ T cells sorted from blood, taken at approximately week 45, from a patient treated with tofacitinib. The chain is built from TRBV18 and TRBJ2-7; D may match TRBD1 or TRBD2 (5 bases each). This clonotype was obtained from a human donor with alopecia areata. The CDR3 DNA is TGTGCCAGCTCACCAGTGAGGGGTCCCTTCTACGAGCAGTACTTC. Its protein is CASSPVRGPFYEQYF.